This T cell receptor (beta chain) was retrieved from a study of human T cells and chemical hapten exposure. Study-wide context: Scalp application of diphenylcyclopropenone was performed weekly in patients across the entire roughly 23-week study. Patch tests of 0.01% DPC on the upper back were read at 6 days. Alopecia areata, totalis or universalis affected patients, mainly female.

Time point specified: pre-sensitization, week 0. As for treatment: therapeutic diphenylcyclopropenone sensitization with weekly scalp DPC. Each patch test followed a blood draw. Germline V CDR1 and CDR2: PRHDT, FYEKMQ (reference sequence). Deletions cut 2 bases from V and 0 bases from J, with 8 bases between. The CDR3 is 14 amino acids. This clonotype was recorded a few times. TCRdb reprocessed the RACE reads with MiXCR, giving one entry per CDR3 protein. Of roughly 100,000 distinct CDR3 sequences in the sample, approximately 11% are singletons; the top ten hold 3.1%. The sequencing used whole blood, collected in connection with sensitization to the hapten diphenylcyclopropenone (DPC). The clonotype was recovered from a woman aged 55-70 years with alopecia areata. Some clones in this sample may be carry-over from other donors' samples. The rearrangement uses TRBV13 and TRBJ2-7; D not resolved. The CDR3 DNA reads TGTGCCAGCAGCTTAAGCGTACGCTCCTACGAGCAGTACTTC. This encodes CASSLSVRSYEQYF.